This TCR beta chain is drawn from a study of cytomegalovirus exposure and HLA in healthy donors. Whole-study findings and limits: In a later analysis, a missense DCLRE1C variant was linked to TCR beta V- and J-gene trimming.

The donors gave bone marrow, and they were healthy. For this clone: No antigen is known for it. At one boundary the junction diverges from the germline segment, which might be a read error. The identical CDR3 is also encoded by other nucleotide sequences in the sample.

PCR involved 60 Vbeta and 13 Jbeta primers. Method: immunoSEQ multiplex PCR; TCRdb's copy keeps in-frame clones and lacks some. The sample carries 190,000 or so clones, about four fifths recorded once. Germline CDR1 SEHNR, CDR2 FQNEAQ (reference sequence). This CDR3 region has 15 residues. Sequenced input: PBMCs. The chain carries TRBV7-9 and TRBJ1-2, with D possibly matching TRBD1 (6 bases). The receptor's source is a man aged 45-65 years in good health and CMV-seronegative. The CDR3 region is CASSLSQGHFYGYTF. As DNA, the CDR3 is TGCGCCAGCAGCTTGTCACAGGGTCACTTCTATGGCTACACCTTC.